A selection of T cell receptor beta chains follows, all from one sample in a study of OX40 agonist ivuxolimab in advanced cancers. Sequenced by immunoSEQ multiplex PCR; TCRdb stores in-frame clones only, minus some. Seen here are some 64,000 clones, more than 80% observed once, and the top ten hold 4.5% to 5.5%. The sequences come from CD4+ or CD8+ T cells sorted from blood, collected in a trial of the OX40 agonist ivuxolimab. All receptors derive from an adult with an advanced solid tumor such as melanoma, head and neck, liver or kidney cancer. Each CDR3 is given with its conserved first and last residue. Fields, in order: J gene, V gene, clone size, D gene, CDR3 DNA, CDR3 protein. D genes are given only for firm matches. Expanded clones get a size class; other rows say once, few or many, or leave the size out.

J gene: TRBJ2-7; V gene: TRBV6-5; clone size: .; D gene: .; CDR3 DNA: TGTGCCAGCAGCTCCGCGGGACATCTTTACGAGCAGTACTTC; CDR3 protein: CASSSAGHLYEQYF
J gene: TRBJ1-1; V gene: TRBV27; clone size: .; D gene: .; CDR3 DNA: TGTGCCAGCAGTTCCCGGTTCAAGGGCAACACTGAAGCTTTCTTT; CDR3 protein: CASSSRFKGNTEAFF
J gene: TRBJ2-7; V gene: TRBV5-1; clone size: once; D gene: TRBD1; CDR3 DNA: TGCGCCAGCAGCTTGGATGGACAGGGCTTCGAGCAGTACTTC; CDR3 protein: CASSLDGQGFEQYF
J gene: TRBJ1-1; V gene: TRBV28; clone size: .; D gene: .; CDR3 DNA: TGTGCCAGCAGTGTCAGTCCGCCGGGGAACACTGAAGCTTTCTTT; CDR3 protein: CASSVSPPGNTEAFF
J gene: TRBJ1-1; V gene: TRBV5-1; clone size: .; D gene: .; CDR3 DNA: TGCGCCAGCAGCTTGGACAGGGACACTGAAGCTTTCTTT; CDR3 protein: CASSLDRDTEAFF
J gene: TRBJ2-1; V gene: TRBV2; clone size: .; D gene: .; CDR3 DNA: TGTGCCAGCAGCCAAATGGGGTTATCACAGTTCTTC; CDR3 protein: CASSQMGLSQFF
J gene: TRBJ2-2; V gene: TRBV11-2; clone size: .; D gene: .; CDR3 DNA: TGTGCAGAGGGCAGGTTCACCGGGGAGCTGTTTTTT; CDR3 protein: CAEGRFTGELFF
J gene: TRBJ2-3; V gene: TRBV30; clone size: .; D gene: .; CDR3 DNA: TGTGCCTGGAGTGCTCGCGGGATCGGGACAGATACGCAGTATTTT; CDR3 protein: CAWSARGIGTDTQYF
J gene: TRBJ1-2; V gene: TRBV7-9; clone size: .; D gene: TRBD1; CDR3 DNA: TGTGCCAGCAGCGAACGACAGGGGACCTCTAACTATGGCTACACCTTC; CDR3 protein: CASSERQGTSNYGYTF
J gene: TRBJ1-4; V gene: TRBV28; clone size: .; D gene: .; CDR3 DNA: TGTGCCAGCAGTCTCGGCCGTGAAAAACTGTTTTTT; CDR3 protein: CASSLGREKLFF
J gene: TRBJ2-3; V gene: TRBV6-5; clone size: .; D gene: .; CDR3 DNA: TGTGCCAGCAGTTATGTGAGGCTTGGTCCGCAGTATTTT; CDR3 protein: CASSYVRLGPQYF
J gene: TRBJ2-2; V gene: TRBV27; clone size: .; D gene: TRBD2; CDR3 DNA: TGTGCCAGCAGTTTACTAGCGGGAGTTGCCGGGGAGCTGTTTTTT; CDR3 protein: CASSLLAGVAGELFF
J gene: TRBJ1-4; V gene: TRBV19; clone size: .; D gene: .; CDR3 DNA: TGTGCCAGTAGCACGGCTGAAAAACTGTTTTTT; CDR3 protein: CASSTAEKLFF
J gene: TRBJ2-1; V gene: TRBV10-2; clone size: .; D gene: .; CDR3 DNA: TGCGCCAGCAGTGAGTCTTGGGGGGCGCGGCAGTTCTTC; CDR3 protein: CASSESWGARQFF
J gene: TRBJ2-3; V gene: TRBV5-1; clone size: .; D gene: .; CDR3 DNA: TGCGCCAGCAGCTTGGAACAGGGAACAGATACGCAGTATTTT; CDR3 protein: CASSLEQGTDTQYF
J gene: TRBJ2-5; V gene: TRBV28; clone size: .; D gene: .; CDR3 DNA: TGTGCCAGCAGTCCCGCCTGGGGGGCGGGGGAGACCCAGTACTTC; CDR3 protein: CASSPAWGAGETQYF
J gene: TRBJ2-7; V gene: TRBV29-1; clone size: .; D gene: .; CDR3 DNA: TGCAGCGTTGAAGGGTTTTCCTACGAGCAGTACTTC; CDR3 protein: CSVEGFSYEQYF
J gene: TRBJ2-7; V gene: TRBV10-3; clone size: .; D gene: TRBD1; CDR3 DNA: TGTGCCATCGGCAACAGGGGGGCCGAGCAGTACTTC; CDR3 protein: CAIGNRGAEQYF
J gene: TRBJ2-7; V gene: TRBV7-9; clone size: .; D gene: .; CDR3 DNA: TGTGCCAGCAGCTTAGGGACTTACACCTCCTACGAGCAGTACTTC; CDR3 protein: CASSLGTYTSYEQYF
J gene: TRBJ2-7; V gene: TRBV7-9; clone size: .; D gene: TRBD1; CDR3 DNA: TGTGCCAGCACGCCAGACAGGGTGTCTTACGAGCAGTACTTC; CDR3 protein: CASTPDRVSYEQYF
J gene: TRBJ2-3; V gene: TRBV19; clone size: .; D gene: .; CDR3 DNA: TGTGCCAGTAGTATCGGCGGTAGCACAGATACGCAGTATTTT; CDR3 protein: CASSIGGSTDTQYF
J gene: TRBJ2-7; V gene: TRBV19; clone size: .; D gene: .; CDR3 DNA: TGTGCCAGTAGTGGAACTAACGAGCAGTACTTC; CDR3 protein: CASSGTNEQYF
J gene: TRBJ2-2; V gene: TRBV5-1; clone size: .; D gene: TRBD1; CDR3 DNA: TGCGCCAGCAGCTTGGGGACAGGGGGGACCACCGGGGAGCTGTTTTTT; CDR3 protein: CASSLGTGGTTGELFF
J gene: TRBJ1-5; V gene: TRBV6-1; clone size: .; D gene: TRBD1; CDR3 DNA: TGTGCCAGCAGACCTGACAGGGGGCCGAATCAGCCCCAGCATTTT; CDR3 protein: CASRPDRGPNQPQHF
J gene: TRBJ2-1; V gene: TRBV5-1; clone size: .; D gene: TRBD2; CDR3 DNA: TGCGCCAGCAGCTTGAGCGGGAGCGGGGGCAATGAGCAGTTCTTC; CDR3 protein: CASSLSGSGGNEQFF
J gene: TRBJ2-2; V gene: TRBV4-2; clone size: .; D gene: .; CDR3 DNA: TGTGCCAGCAGCCAAGATTGGCGAATCGGGGAGCTGTTTTTT; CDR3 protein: CASSQDWRIGELFF
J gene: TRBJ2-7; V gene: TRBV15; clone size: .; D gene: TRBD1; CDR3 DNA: TGTGCCACCAGCTACCGGGACAGGGCCCCGTACTCCTACGAGCAGTACTTC; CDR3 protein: CATSYRDRAPYSYEQYF
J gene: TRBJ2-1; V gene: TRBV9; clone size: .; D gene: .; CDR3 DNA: TGTGCCAGCAGCGCTGTAGGAATGGGCTCAGGCTCCTACAATGAGCAGTTCTTC; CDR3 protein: CASSAVGMGSGSYNEQFF
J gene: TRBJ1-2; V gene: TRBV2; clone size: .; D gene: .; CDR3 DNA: TGTGCCAGCAGTTCCTTTTTAGGGAGGGACTATGGCTACACCTTC; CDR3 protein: CASSSFLGRDYGYTF
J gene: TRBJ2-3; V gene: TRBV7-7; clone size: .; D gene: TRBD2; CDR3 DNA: TGTGCTAGCAGCTTGGGACTAGGAAGCGGAGATACGCAGTATTTT; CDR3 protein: CASSLGLGSGDTQYF
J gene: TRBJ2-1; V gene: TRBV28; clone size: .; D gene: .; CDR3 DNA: TGTGCCAGCAGCCCCTTGGGAGCTTACAATGAGCAGTTCTTC; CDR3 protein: CASSPLGAYNEQFF
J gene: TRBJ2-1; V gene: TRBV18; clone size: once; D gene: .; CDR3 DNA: TGTGCCAGCTCCCCCCTGACCTACAACTCCTACAATGAGCAGTTCTTC; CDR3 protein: CASSPLTYNSYNEQFF
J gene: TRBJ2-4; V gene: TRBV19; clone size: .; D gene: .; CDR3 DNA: TGTGCCAGTAGTGTCGGGACGGTAGCCAAAAACATTCAGTACTTC; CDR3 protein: CASSVGTVAKNIQYF
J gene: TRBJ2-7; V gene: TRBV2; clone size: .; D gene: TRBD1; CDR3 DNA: TGTGCCAGCAGAAAGGGACAGTTGACCTACGAGCAGTACTTC; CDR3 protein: CASRKGQLTYEQYF
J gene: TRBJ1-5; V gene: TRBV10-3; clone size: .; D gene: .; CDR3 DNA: TGTGCCATCAGTGACCAGCAACTGAGGCAAAATCAGCCCCAGCATTTT; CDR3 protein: CAISDQQLRQNQPQHF
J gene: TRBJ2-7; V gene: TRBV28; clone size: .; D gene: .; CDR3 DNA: TGTGCCAGCAGTGAGAGCTCCTACGAGCAGTACTTC; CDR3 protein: CASSESSYEQYF
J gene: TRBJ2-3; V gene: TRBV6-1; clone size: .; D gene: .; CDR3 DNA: TGTGCCAGCATACGAACTGACTATATGGATACGCAGTATTTT; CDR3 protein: CASIRTDYMDTQYF
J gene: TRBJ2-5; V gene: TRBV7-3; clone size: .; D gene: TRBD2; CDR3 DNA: TGTGCCAGCAGCCCTACGAGCGGGAGGGAGACCCAGTACTTC; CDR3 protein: CASSPTSGRETQYF
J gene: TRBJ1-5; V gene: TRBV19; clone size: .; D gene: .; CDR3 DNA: TGTGCCAGTACCCCGACCCGGGACGTCCCCAATCAGCCCCAGCATTTT; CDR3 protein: CASTPTRDVPNQPQHF
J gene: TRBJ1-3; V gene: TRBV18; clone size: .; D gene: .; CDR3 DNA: TGTGCCAGCTCACCCGGACGGAGCTCTGGAAACACCATATATTTT; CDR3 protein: CASSPGRSSGNTIYF
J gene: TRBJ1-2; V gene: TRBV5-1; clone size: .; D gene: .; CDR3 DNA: TGCGCCAGCACCACGATGGGTGACTATGGCTACACCTTC; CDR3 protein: CASTTMGDYGYTF
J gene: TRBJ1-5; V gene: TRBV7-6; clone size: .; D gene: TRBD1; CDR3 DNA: TGTGCCAGCAGCGCCGGGACAGGGGATCAGCCCCAGCATTTT; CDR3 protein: CASSAGTGDQPQHF
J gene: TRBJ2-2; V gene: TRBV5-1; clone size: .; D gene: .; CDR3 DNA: TGCGCCAGCAGCCCGGGACTCAACACCGGGGAGCTGTTTTTT; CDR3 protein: CASSPGLNTGELFF
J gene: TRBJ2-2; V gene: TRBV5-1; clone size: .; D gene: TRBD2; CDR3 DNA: TGCGCCAGCAGCAAGCGCGGGAGAGACACCGGGGAGCTGTTTTTT; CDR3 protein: CASSKRGRDTGELFF
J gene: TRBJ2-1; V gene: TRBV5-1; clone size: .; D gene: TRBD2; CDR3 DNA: TGCGCCAGCAGCTTGGGGCGGGGGGTCAATGAGCAGTTCTTC; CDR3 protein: CASSLGRGVNEQFF
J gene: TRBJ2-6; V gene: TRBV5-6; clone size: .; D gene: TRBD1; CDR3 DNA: TGTGCCAGCAGCTTGGGGACAGGGACTGGGGCCAACGTCCTGACTTTC; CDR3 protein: CASSLGTGTGANVLTF
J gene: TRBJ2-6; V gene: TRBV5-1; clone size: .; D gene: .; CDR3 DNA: TGCGCCAGCAGCTTGTGGGGGCAGACCGGGGCCAACGTCCTGACTTTC; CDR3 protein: CASSLWGQTGANVLTF
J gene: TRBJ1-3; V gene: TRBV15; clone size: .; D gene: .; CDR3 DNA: TGTGCCACCCCAGTGGGGGCCTCACCTGGAAACACCATATATTTT; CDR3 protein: CATPVGASPGNTIYF
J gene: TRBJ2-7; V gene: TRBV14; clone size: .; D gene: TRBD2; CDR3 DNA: TGTGCCAGCAGCCAAGCCAGCCTCTGGACTAGCGGGAGCTACGAGCAGTACTTC; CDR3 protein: CASSQASLWTSGSYEQYF
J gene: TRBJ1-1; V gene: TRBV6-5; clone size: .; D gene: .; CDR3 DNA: TGTGCCAGCAGTTACGGAGGGCACGGTGGCACTGAAGCTTTCTTT; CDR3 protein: CASSYGGHGGTEAFF
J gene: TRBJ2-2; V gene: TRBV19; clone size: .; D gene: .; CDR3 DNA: TGTGCCAGTAGTATGGCGGGGTACACCGGGGAGCTGTTTTTT; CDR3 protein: CASSMAGYTGELFF